The rows below give T cell receptor beta chains drawn from one sample of a study of cytomegalovirus exposure and HLA in healthy donors. The table came from immunoSEQ multiplex PCR; TCRdb's copy has only in-frame clones and leaves some out. The sample carries over 150,000 clones, approximately 70% recorded once. Material: PBMCs. These receptor sequences come from a woman aged 40 to 55 in good health and CMV-seropositive. The CDR3 runs from the conserved cysteine through the conserved F or W. The D gene is left open where the match is weak. Clone size, where shown, is once, few, many, or a class for clones that have expanded.

D,size,J,V,DNA,CDR3
-,-,TRBJ2-1,TRBV2,TGTGCCAGCAGTGCGACAGGTCGCGATGAGCAGTTCTTC,CASSATGRDEQFF
TRBD1,-,TRBJ2-6,TRBV27,TGTGCCAGCAGCCCCCTCAACAGGGGGCCTGGGGCCAACGTCCTGACTTTC,CASSPLNRGPGANVLTF
-,-,TRBJ2-7,TRBV14,TGTGCCAGCAGCAATACTTACAGGAACTCCTACGAGCAGTACTTC,CASSNTYRNSYEQYF
TRBD2,few,TRBJ2-3,TRBV7-2,TGTGCCGTCCGGGGGGGCCTGAGCACAGATACGCAGTATTTT,CAVRGGLSTDTQYF
TRBD2,-,TRBJ2-7,TRBV9,TGTGCCAGCAGCGATCAACCGGGACTAGCTGCCGAGCAGTACTTC,CASSDQPGLAAEQYF
-,-,TRBJ2-1,TRBV19,TGTGCCAGTAAATCTGCCGGGACAAACGCATACAATGAGCAGTTCTTC,CASKSAGTNAYNEQFF
TRBD2,-,TRBJ2-3,TRBV6-5,TGTGCCAGCAGTTACTCTAGCGGGGGGGGCACAGATACGCAGTATTTT,CASSYSSGGGTDTQYF
TRBD2,-,TRBJ2-7,TRBV2,TGTGCCAGCATTCGGACTAGCAGGGTAGGCGAGCAGTACTTC,CASIRTSRVGEQYF
-,-,TRBJ1-1,TRBV6-5,TGTGCCAGCAGTTACTCGACTCAGGCTTTCTTT,CASSYSTQAFF
TRBD2,-,TRBJ2-2,TRBV4-3,TGCGCCAGCAGCGAAGGACTAGCTAGGAACACCGGGGAGCTGTTTTTT,CASSEGLARNTGELFF
-,-,TRBJ2-3,TRBV7-9,TGTGCCAGCAGCCATTACTATAGCACAGATACGCAGTATTTT,CASSHYYSTDTQYF
-,-,TRBJ2-7,TRBV5-1,TGCGCCAGAAGGGAACAGCGGCCCTACGAGCAGTACTTC,CARREQRPYEQYF
-,-,TRBJ1-4,TRBV7-9,TGTGCCAGCAGCTCGGGTCCGGGAATGGAAAAACTGTTTTTT,CASSSGPGMEKLFF
TRBD2,-,TRBJ2-5,TRBV4-3,TGCGCCAGCAGCCAAGAGGAGGGGGGGACTAGCGGGGATGAGCAGTACTTC,CASSQEEGGTSGDEQYF
TRBD1,-,TRBJ1-1,TRBV27,TGTGCCAGCAGAAGACAGGGGTCCACTGAAGCTTTCTTT,CASRRQGSTEAFF
-,-,TRBJ2-3,TRBV4-3,TGCGCCAGCAGCCAAGGGGGGCCAGGGGTTCGGGATACGCAGTATTTT,CASSQGGPGVRDTQYF
TRBD1,-,TRBJ1-5,TRBV19,TGTGCCAGTAGTCCCGGGACAGGGGGAATTCAGCCCCAGCATTTT,CASSPGTGGIQPQHF
-,once,TRBJ1-1,TRBV19,TGTGCCAGTAGGACAGATATGGGCACTGAAGCTTTCTTT,CASRTDMGTEAFF
-,-,TRBJ2-5,TRBV6-5,TGTGCCAGCGGGCTGGATCAAGAGACCCAGTACTTC,CASGLDQETQYF
-,few,TRBJ2-3,TRBV25-1,TGTGCCAGCAGTTCCCACGACAGACCATGGGATACGCAGTATTTT,CASSSHDRPWDTQYF
TRBD1,-,TRBJ2-5,TRBV6-5,TGTGCCAGCAGTTTAGGACAGGGGGCACAAGAGACCCAGTACTTC,CASSLGQGAQETQYF
TRBD2,-,TRBJ2-1,TRBV4-3,TGCGCCAGCAGCCAAGACGGCGGGGGACCTAATGAGCAGTTCTTC,CASSQDGGGPNEQFF
-,-,TRBJ1-5,TRBV27,TGTGCCAGCAGTTTAGCAGGTGATCAGCCCCAGAATTTT,CASSLAGDQPQNF
-,few,TRBJ2-5,TRBV4-1,TGCGCCAGCAGCCAGAGCCAGGCGGGGTCCTTGGGGGAGACCCAGTACTTC,CASSQSQAGSLGETQYF
-,-,TRBJ1-2,TRBV5-5,TGTGCCAGCAGACAGACAGGCCTTCCTATTTCTACGTACACCTTC,CASRQTGLPISTYTF
TRBD1,few,TRBJ1-5,TRBV18,TGTGCCAGCTCACCCCCGGGAGGGGGCGATCAGCCCCAGCATTTT,CASSPPGGGDQPQHF
TRBD2,once,TRBJ2-2,TRBV5-1,TGCGCCAGCGACCGGGGGGGCGAAGGGGAGCTGTTTTTT,CASDRGGEGELFF
TRBD2,-,TRBJ2-4,TRBV7-2,TGTGCCAGCAGCTACGTAGCGGGGCTAGCCAAAAACATTCAGTACTTC,CASSYVAGLAKNIQYF
TRBD1,-,TRBJ2-7,TRBV6-6,TGTGCCAGCAGCAAAAACAGGGGAGACTACGAGCAGTACTTC,CASSKNRGDYEQYF